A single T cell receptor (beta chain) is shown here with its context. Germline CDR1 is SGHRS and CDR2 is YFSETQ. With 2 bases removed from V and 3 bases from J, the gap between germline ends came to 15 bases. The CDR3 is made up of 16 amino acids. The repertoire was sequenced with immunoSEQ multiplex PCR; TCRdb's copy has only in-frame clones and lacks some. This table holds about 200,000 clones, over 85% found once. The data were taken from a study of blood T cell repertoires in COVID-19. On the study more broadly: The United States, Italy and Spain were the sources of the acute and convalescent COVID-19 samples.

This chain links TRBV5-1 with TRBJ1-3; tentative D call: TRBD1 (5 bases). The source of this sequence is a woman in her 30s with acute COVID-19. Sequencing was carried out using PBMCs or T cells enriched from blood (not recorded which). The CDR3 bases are TGCGCCAGCAGCTTCGGGACTTCCAACGGTGGAAACACCATATATTTT. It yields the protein CASSFGTSNGGNTIYF.